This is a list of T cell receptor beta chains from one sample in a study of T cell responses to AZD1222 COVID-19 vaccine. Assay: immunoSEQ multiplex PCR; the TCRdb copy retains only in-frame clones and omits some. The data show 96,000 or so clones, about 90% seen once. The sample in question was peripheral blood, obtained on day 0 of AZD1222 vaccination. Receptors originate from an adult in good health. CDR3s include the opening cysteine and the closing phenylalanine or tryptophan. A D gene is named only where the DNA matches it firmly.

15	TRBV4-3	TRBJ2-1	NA	CASSLLSPGNNEQFF	TGCGCCAGCAGCCTTTTATCCCCAGGGAACAATGAGCAGTTCTTC
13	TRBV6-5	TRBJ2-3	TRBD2	CASSPLTSSTQYF	TGTGCCAGCAGTCCATTGACTAGCTCAACGCAGTATTTT
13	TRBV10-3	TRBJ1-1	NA	CAITTTGNTEAFF	TGTGCCATCACTACGACAGGGAACACTGAAGCTTTCTTT
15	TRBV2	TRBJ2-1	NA	CASSEAGQGYNEQFF	TGTGCCAGCAGTGAAGCAGGTCAGGGCTACAATGAGCAGTTCTTC
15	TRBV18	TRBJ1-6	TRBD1	CASSGDQGANSPLHF	TGTGCCAGCTCGGGGGACCAGGGGGCCAATTCACCCCTCCACTTT
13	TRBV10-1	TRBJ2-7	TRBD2	CASRREFSYEQYF	TGCGCCAGCAGGCGGGAGTTCTCCTACGAGCAGTACTTC
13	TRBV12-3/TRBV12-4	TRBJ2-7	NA	CASRVVLDYEQYF	TGTGCCAGCAGGGTGGTACTTGACTACGAGCAGTACTTC
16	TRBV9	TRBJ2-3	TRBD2	CASSVDPSGPTDTQYF	TGTGCCAGCAGCGTAGACCCTAGCGGGCCCACAGATACGCAGTATTTT
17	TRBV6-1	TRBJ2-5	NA	CASSASSGTVIRETQYF	TGTGCCAGCAGTGCCAGTTCCGGGACGGTGATTAGGGAGACCCAGTACTTC
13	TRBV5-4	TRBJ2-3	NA	CASSFGVAGTQYF	TGTGCCAGCAGCTTTGGGGTAGCCGGTACGCAGTATTTT
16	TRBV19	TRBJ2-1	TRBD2	CASTTLTGLGYNEQFF	TGTGCCAGTACCACATTAACGGGACTAGGCTACAATGAGCAGTTCTTC
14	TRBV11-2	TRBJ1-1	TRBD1	CASSPGTGVAEAFF	TGTGCCAGCAGCCCTGGGACAGGGGTGGCTGAAGCTTTCTTT
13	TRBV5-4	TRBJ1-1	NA	CASSRRGNTEAFF	TGTGCCAGCAGCCGGAGGGGGAACACTGAAGCTTTCTTT
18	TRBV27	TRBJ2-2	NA	CASSQNHRLYSNTGELFF	TGTGCCAGCAGTCAGAACCATCGACTTTACTCGAACACCGGGGAGCTGTTTTTT
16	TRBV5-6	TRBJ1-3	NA	CASSLRAGASGNTIYF	TGTGCCAGCAGCTTGAGGGCCGGAGCTTCTGGAAACACCATATATTTT
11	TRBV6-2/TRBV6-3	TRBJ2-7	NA	CASSFTYEQYF	TGTGCCAGCAGTTTCACCTACGAGCAGTACTTC
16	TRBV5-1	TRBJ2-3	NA	CASSPGGTVPTDTQYF	TGCGCCAGCAGCCCCGGGGGCACAGTGCCCACAGATACGCAGTATTTT